The clone carrying this T cell receptor (beta chain) was detected ten times or more. Germline V CDR1 and CDR2: SEHNR, FQNEAQ (reference sequence). The length of the CDR3 is 15 residues. The V and J ends lost 3 bases and 6 bases, in that order; junction bases with no gene match: 1. It was with unique molecular identifiers that the TCRbeta library was prepared. MiXCR, run by TCRdb on the PCR reads, gives a single entry per CDR3 protein. Of around 92,000 distinct CDR3 sequences in the sample, more than 9% are singletons; the top ten hold around 13%. This sample was included in a study of T-cell reconstitution after alpha-beta-depleted transplantation in children.

The chain carries TRBV7-9 and TRBJ2-1, with 14 bases lining up with TRBD2. This clonotype originated in a human donor who donated a stem cell graft to a child with inherited bone marrow failure. This sample comprised PBMCs from the stem cell graft donor, obtained from the stem cell graft. The CDR3 sequence: CASSLGLAGVNEQFF. The DNA of the CDR3 is TGTGCCAGCAGCTTGGGACTAGCGGGAGTCAATGAGCAGTTCTTC.